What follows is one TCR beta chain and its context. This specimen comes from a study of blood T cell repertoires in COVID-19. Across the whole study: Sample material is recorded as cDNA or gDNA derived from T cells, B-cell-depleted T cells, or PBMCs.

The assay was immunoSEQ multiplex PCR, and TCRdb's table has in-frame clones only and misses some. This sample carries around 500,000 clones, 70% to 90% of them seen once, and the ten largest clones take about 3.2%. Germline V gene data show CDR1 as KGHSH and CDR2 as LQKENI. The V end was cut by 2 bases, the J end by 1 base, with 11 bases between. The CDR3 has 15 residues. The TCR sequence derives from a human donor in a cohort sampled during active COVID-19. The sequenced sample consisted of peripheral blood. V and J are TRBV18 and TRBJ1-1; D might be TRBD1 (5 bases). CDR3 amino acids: CASSPKGDSNTEAFF. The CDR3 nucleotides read TGTGCCAGCTCACCAAAAGGGGACTCGAACACTGAAGCTTTCTTT.